What follows describes a single T cell receptor (beta chain). The data originate from a study of blood T cell repertoires in COVID-19. Study-level background: Researchers got acute and convalescent COVID-19 samples from the United States, Italy and Spain. T cells, B-cell-depleted T cells, or PBMCs supplied cDNA or gDNA.

With 4 bases removed from V and 5 bases from J, the gap between germline ends came to 15 bases. The V gene's germline CDR1 is SEHNR and CDR2 FQNEAQ (reference sequence). This CDR3 comprises 15 residues. Per the original data handling: Researchers report that nucleated cell counts were estimated from reference gene primer amplification. Data came from immunoSEQ multiplex PCR; TCRdb stores just in-frame clones and leaves some out. For V, J and clone size, that table is used; D and trimming come from the DNA. The sample consists of 70,000 to 85,000 clones, 90% of them appearing once. Sequences were obtained from peripheral blood. This sequence was found in a human donor in a cohort sampled during active COVID-19. The chain combines TRBV7-9 with TRBJ2-1; perhaps TRBD2 as D (6 bases). CDR3 protein: CASSWVEGVHNEQFF. The DNA for the CDR3 is TGTGCCAGCAGCTGGGTGGAGGGTGTCCACAATGAGCAGTTCTTC.